These 24 T cell receptor beta chains originate from one sample sequenced in a study of OX40 agonist ivuxolimab in advanced cancers. Profiled with immunoSEQ multiplex PCR; TCRdb holds only in-frame clones, not every one. The sample holds about 54,000 clones; 75% to 95% are singletons and the top ten take approximately 7.9%. The specimen was CD4+ or CD8+ T cells sorted from blood, collected in a trial of the OX40 agonist ivuxolimab. These receptors all stem from an adult with an advanced solid tumor such as melanoma, head and neck, liver or kidney cancer.

The chain employs TRBV7-9 and TRBJ1-5; TRBD1 matches 7 bases. V shed 6 bases, J shed 7 bases, and the junction held 15 bases outside the gene matches. Germline CDR1 is SEHNR and CDR2 is FQNEAQ (reference sequence). The CDR3 has 16 residues. As DNA, the CDR3 is TGTGCCAGCAGTCAACAGGGGCAGGGCGTCCACCAGCCCCAGCATTTT. Translated, it gives CASSQQGQGVHQPQHF.

The V gene is TRBV4-1, the J gene TRBJ2-5, with D maybe TRBD1 (5 bases). The CDR3 is 15 amino acids. The V gene's germline CDR1 is MGHRA and CDR2 YSYEKL. V shed 1 base and J shed 3 bases, with 12 bases lying between them. The CDR3 DNA sequence: TGCGCCAGCAGCCAAGCCACGACAGAAAAAGAGACCCAGTACTTC. Its translation: CASSQATTEKETQYF.

This clone was detected only once. This chain links TRBV19 with TRBJ1-5; 7 positions match TRBD1. The V gene end was trimmed by 2 bases and the J gene end by 4 bases; junction bases not matched to a gene: 8. This CDR3 is 16 amino acids long. The germline gives CDR1 LNHDA, CDR2 SQIVND (reference sequence). The chain's CDR3 is CASSIPRQGWNQPQHF. The CDR3 bases are TGTGCCAGTAGTATACCCAGACAGGGTTGGAATCAGCCCCAGCATTTT.

The CDR3 coding sequence is TGTGCCAGCAGTGACTCGCATGGAAACATTCAGTACTTC. Residues: CASSDSHGNIQYF. The genes are TRBV6-4 and TRBJ2-4; D unclear. V shed 0 bases and J shed 6 bases, with 6 bases lying between them. Per the germline V gene, CDR1 is MRHNA and CDR2 is SNTAGT. The CDR3 sequence is 13 residues long.

The rearrangement uses TRBV2 and TRBJ2-4; 7 bases line up with TRBD1. Germline lookup yields CDR1 SNHLY and CDR2 FYNNEI. The V gene end was trimmed by 2 bases and the J gene end by 4 bases; junction bases not matched to a gene: 8. The CDR3 runs to 16 residues. The CDR3 is CASSEMATGWKNIQYF. For the CDR3, the DNA is TGTGCCAGCAGTGAAATGGCGACAGGGTGGAAAAACATTCAGTACTTC.

This clone was observed a single time. This chain joins TRBV11-3 and TRBJ2-1; 10 bases map to TRBD2. V lost 5 bases and J lost 8; bases outside the gene matches: 6. CDR1 is SGHNT and CDR2 is YENEEA in the germline V gene. The CDR3 covers 14 residues. The CDR3 sequence is CASSPSGGGDEQFF. The CDR3 DNA sequence: TGTGCCAGCAGCCCTAGCGGGGGAGGCGATGAGCAGTTCTTC. Based on the CDR3 plus reference TRBV11-3 and TRBJ2-1, the full variable domain is EAGVVQSPRYKIIEKKQPVAFWCNPISGHNTLYWYLQNLGQGPELLIRYENEEAVDDSQLPKDRFSAERLKGVDSTLKIQPAELGDSAVYLCASSPSGGGDEQFFGPGTRLTVL.

This chain connects TRBV19 to TRBJ2-2; D may be TRBD1 (5 bases). The germline CDR1 and CDR2 sequences are LNHDA and SQIVND (reference sequence). V lost 4 bases and J 6 bases, leaving 9 bases between the germline ends. The CDR3 contains 13 residues. CDR3 in amino acids: CASSKEGAGELFF. The CDR3 region has the DNA TGTGCCAGTAGTAAGGAAGGGGCCGGGGAGCTGTTTTTT.

The chain links TRBV7-9 to TRBJ1-5; D gene uncertain. The CDR3 loop spans 15 amino acids. Trimming cost V 1 base and J 7 bases, with 14 bases left between them. Germline V lookup: CDR1 SEHNR, CDR2 FQNEAQ (reference sequence). CDR3 nucleotide sequence: TGTGCCAGCAGCTTAGATGTCCCCTCGGGGCAGCCCCAGCATTTT. Its translation is CASSLDVPSGQPQHF.

V and J are TRBV9 and TRBJ2-1; the match to TRBD2 covers 11 bases. This CDR3 comprises 17 residues. CDR1 and CDR2 from the germline V gene are SGDLS and YYNGEE. V gave up 3 bases and J gave up 0 bases; unmatched junction bases: 5. The CDR3 is CASSGGLADRSYNEQFF. In DNA form, the CDR3 reads TGTGCCAGCAGCGGGGGACTAGCGGACCGCTCCTACAATGAGCAGTTCTTC.

V usage is TRBV21-1 and J usage is TRBJ1-2. TRBV21-1 is annotated as a pseudogene. There are 15 residues in the CDR3. CDR3 nucleotides: TGTGCCAGCAGCGAAAACAGGGCGGGAAACTATGGCTACACCTTC. It specifies CASSENRAGNYGYTF.

The table lists this clone with a count of one. The rearrangement links TRBV19 to TRBJ2-7, with 10 nucleotides matching TRBD1. This CDR3 has 15 amino acids. Losses at the gene ends were 7 bases for V and 2 bases for J; bases not matched to a gene: 8. Germline CDR1 is LNHDA and CDR2 is SQIVND (reference sequence). The CDR3 is CASTLGTGATYEQYF. The CDR3 DNA reads TGTGCCAGTACCCTAGGGACAGGGGCGACCTACGAGCAGTACTTC.

The gene calls are TRBV7-6 and TRBJ2-3, with TRBD1 identical over 8 bases. This CDR3 spans 15 amino acids. The germline V gene encodes CDR1 SGHVS and CDR2 FNYEAQ. With V trimmed by 6 bases and J by 3 bases, 8 bases remained unmatched. CDR3 nucleotide sequence: TGTGCCAGCAGTCTGACAGGGGCGATGACAGATACGCAGTATTTT. It specifies CASSLTGAMTDTQYF.

The V gene is TRBV9, the J gene TRBJ2-2; D is ambiguous. Germline CDR1 is SGDLS and CDR2 is YYNGEE. V was shortened by 6 bases and J by 5 bases, with 11 bases between the two germline ends. There are 13 residues in the CDR3. The CDR3 loop is CASKARVTGELFF. The CDR3 bases are TGTGCCAGCAAGGCTCGGGTTACCGGGGAGCTGTTTTTT.

The V gene is TRBV27, the J gene TRBJ2-1, with D uncertain. The germline V gene has CDR1 MNHEY and CDR2 SMNVEV (reference sequence). V lost 2 bases and J 0 bases, leaving 8 bases between the germline ends. The length of the CDR3 is 15 residues. The CDR3 bases are TGTGCCAGCAGTTTAGCGGCACCCTCCTACAATGAGCAGTTCTTC. Translated: CASSLAAPSYNEQFF.

The gene calls are TRBV6-5 and TRBJ1-1, with D possibly being TRBD1 (5 bases). The CDR3 has 14 amino acids. V was shortened by 0 bases and J by 1 base, with 6 bases between the two germline ends. Germline CDR1 and CDR2: MNHEY and SVGAGI. The CDR3 spells CASSYSTENTEAFF. DNA for the CDR3: TGTGCCAGCAGTTACTCGACAGAGAACACTGAAGCTTTCTTT.

The chain carries TRBV27 and TRBJ2-5; perhaps D is TRBD1 or TRBD2 (5 bases each). Matching the DNA end better, TRBJ2-7 makes the J call doubtful. CDR3 length: 15 residues. Looked up from germline, CDR1 is MNHEY and CDR2 is SMNVEV (reference sequence). The CDR3, as DNA: TGTGCCAGCAGTTTTGGGGGACGCCCCTCCTACGAGCAGTACTTC. It yields the protein CASSFGGRPSYEQYF.

This sequence joins TRBV19 and TRBJ1-1; no definite D call. V was shortened by 3 bases and J by 2 bases, with 7 bases between the two germline ends. Germline V lookup: CDR1 LNHDA, CDR2 SQIVND (reference sequence). The CDR3 has 13 amino acids. The CDR3 loop reads CASSIWVNTEAFF. CDR3 bases: TGTGCCAGTAGTATCTGGGTTAACACTGAAGCTTTCTTT.

This clone was counted a single time. This chain connects TRBV5-6 to TRBJ1-2; the match to TRBD1 covers 10 bases. The CDR3 covers 14 residues. V lost 6 bases, J lost 8 bases, and 10 bases stayed unmatched. CDR1 is SGHDT, CDR2 YYEEEE, per germline. CDR3 loop: CASKGRQGAEGYTF. CDR3 DNA sequence: TGTGCCAGCAAAGGGAGACAGGGGGCAGAAGGCTACACCTTC.

This CDR3 reads CASSYGQGNTIYF. CDR3 bases: TGTGCCAGCAGTTACGGCCAGGGAAACACCATATATTTT. The chain employs TRBV6-5 and TRBJ1-3, with D hard to call. V dropped 2 bases and J dropped 4 bases, with 6 bases sitting between them. CDR3 size: 13 residues. Per the germline V gene, CDR1 is MNHEY and CDR2 is SVGAGI.

The sample holds one count of this clone. The chain has TRBV19 and TRBJ2-1; TRBD2 matches at 15 bases. After removal of 5 bases from V and 9 bases from J, the junction contained 2 bases not matched to a gene. Germline CDR1 and CDR2: LNHDA and SQIVND (reference sequence). The CDR3 is 14 amino acids. CDR3 protein: CASSRTSGRGEQFF. The CDR3 DNA reads as TGTGCCAGTAGTCGGACTAGCGGGAGGGGTGAGCAGTTCTTC.

This chain uses TRBV4-3 with TRBJ2-7; 11 positions agree with TRBD2. Germline V gene data show CDR1 as LGHNA and CDR2 as YSLEER. Trimming removed 5 bases from V and 3 bases from J; junction bases left unmatched: 6. CDR3 length: 15 residues. In DNA, the CDR3 is TGCGCCAGCAGCGAGGGGACTAGCGGAATCTACGAGCAGTACTTC. This sequence encodes CASSEGTSGIYEQYF.

The chain recombines TRBV6-4 with TRBJ2-1, with TRBD2 matching 9 bases. CDR1 is MRHNA, CDR2 SNTAGT, per germline. CDR3 size: 15 residues. V gave up 6 bases and J gave up 2 bases; unmatched junction bases: 5. The CDR3 sequence is CASSLGLAPYNEQFF. Here the CDR3 DNA reads TGTGCCAGCAGCCTAGGACTAGCGCCCTACAATGAGCAGTTCTTC.

J is TRBJ2-7 and V is TRBV7-2; possible D gene TRBD2, 5 bases. CDR3 length equals 13 residues. CDR1 SGHTA and CDR2 FQGNSA come from the germline V gene. Trimming removed 5 bases from V and 2 bases from J, with 10 bases in between. CDR3 nucleotide sequence: TGTGCCAGCAGCCAATCCGGGGCCTACGAGCAGTACTTC. Protein: CASSQSGAYEQYF.

V and J are TRBV9 and TRBJ1-1, with no clear D. Germline loops: CDR1 SGDLS, CDR2 YYNGEE. Trimming took off 0 bases at V and 1 base at J, with 7 bases between the two ends. This CDR3 contains 14 residues. Written as DNA, the CDR3 is TGTGCCAGCAGCGTAGGTTCAGGGAACACTGAAGCTTTCTTT. Amino acid sequence: CASSVGSGNTEAFF.